Listed below are T cell receptor beta chains from one sample, sequenced in a study of cytomegalovirus exposure and HLA in healthy donors. The data were produced by immunoSEQ multiplex PCR, yet TCRdb's version contains in-frame clones alone and is incomplete. The repertoire has 200,000 to 300,000 clones, about nine tenths of them found once; the top ten carry around 3.3%. Sequencing was carried out using PBMCs. These TCRs come from a woman in her thirties in good health and CMV-seronegative. Both conserved end residues are part of each CDR3. A D gene is named only where the DNA matches it firmly.

cdr3_length j_call v_call d_call cdr3_aa
14 TRBJ2-7 TRBV28 - CASSLSTGRYEQYF
15 TRBJ2-7 TRBV6-5 TRBD2 CASSYRTSGSYEQYF
13 TRBJ2-7 TRBV11-2 - CASSMGLAYEQYF
14 TRBJ2-1 TRBV29-1 TRBD2 CSVDAGASYNEQFF
15 TRBJ2-2 TRBV9 - CASSHGTHYTGELFF
13 TRBJ1-4 TRBV6-1 - CASKVQGGEKLFF
14 TRBJ2-5 TRBV7-2 - CASSPTGAQETQYF
14 TRBJ2-2 TRBV7-7 - CASSEAVYTGELFF
14 TRBJ2-5 TRBV5-1 TRBD1 CASSKQTGHETQYF
12 TRBJ1-2 TRBV5-5 - CASSLYTDGYTF
14 TRBJ1-1 TRBV28 TRBD1 CASVWTGGNTEAFF
15 TRBJ1-5 TRBV27 - CASSLVGKSNQPQHF
15 TRBJ2-1 TRBV10-3 - CAISESGGQYNEQFF
14 TRBJ1-5 TRBV6-5 TRBD1 CASRGTGGNQPQHF
14 TRBJ2-7 TRBV28 TRBD1 CASIPLGTVYEQYF
13 TRBJ2-7 TRBV4-3 - CASSQDVLREQYF
17 TRBJ2-1 TRBV5-1 - CASSLVVAGLSYNEQFF
19 TRBJ2-2 TRBV4-2 TRBD2 CASSQETSGGTTASGELFF
14 TRBJ2-3 TRBV7-2 - CASSLEEYTDTQYF
16 TRBJ2-7 TRBV4-3 - CASSQEFSQRVYEQYF
16 TRBJ2-7 TRBV4-3 - CASSQDSGTGTYEQYF
14 TRBJ2-3 TRBV7-3 - CASSLIGRADTQYF
13 TRBJ2-1 TRBV7-8 - CASSQKGVNEQFF
11 TRBJ2-3 TRBV7-2 - CASSFTDTQYF
13 TRBJ1-5 TRBV2 - CASSVWGNQPQHF
13 TRBJ1-4 TRBV29-1 - CSVEVGINEKLFF
19 TRBJ1-2 TRBV4-1 TRBD1 CASSPIRQNPGQERGGYTF
18 TRBJ2-3 TRBV9 TRBD2 CASSSGLAGPYSTDTQYF
15 TRBJ2-7 TRBV9 - CASSVGGSNVDEQYF
13 TRBJ2-3 TRBV6-5 - CASSYHGADTQYF
16 TRBJ2-6 TRBV28 TRBD2 CASSSSGRAGANVLTF
13 TRBJ1-2 TRBV6-5 TRBD1 CASSKGQGRGYTF
14 TRBJ1-5 TRBV7-9 - CASSMTGRNQPQHF
15 TRBJ2-2 TRBV27 - CASSPDSRSTGELFF
14 TRBJ2-7 TRBV5-1 TRBD1 CASSSAGGIGEQYF
16 TRBJ2-7 TRBV6-6 TRBD1 CASRRGDGTGPYEQYF
13 TRBJ2-1 TRBV6-5 - CASRGDSYNEQFF
15 TRBJ2-3 TRBV4-3 - CASSQDQASTDTQYF
12 TRBJ1-1 TRBV28 - CASSLVNTEAFF
17 TRBJ2-1 TRBV19 TRBD2 CASSRTTSGTLYNEQFF
14 TRBJ1-5 TRBV7-2 - CASSSFHSNQPQHF
15 TRBJ1-3 TRBV2 - CASKGDAVSGNTIYF
14 TRBJ1-2 TRBV5-1 - CASSSTGTDYGYTF
16 TRBJ2-1 TRBV14 - CASSQEQGPYGNEQFF
14 TRBJ2-5 TRBV9 - CASSSAGGQETQYF
15 TRBJ2-5 TRBV6-6 TRBD1 CASSYPQTGQETQYF
15 TRBJ2-4 TRBV5-6 - CASSLRYRAANIQYF
16 TRBJ2-2 TRBV29-1 TRBD1 CSVRKRQGRNTGELFF
15 TRBJ2-1 TRBV12-2 - CASRPTGDSSNEQFF
15 TRBJ1-5 TRBV2 TRBD1 CASREGTGGYQPQHF
15 TRBJ2-7 TRBV5-6 TRBD1 CASSLGTGESYEQYF
16 TRBJ2-7 TRBV28 TRBD1 CASSPLGQGATYEQYF
16 TRBJ1-5 TRBV5-6 - CASSFRWAEADQPQHF
15 TRBJ2-7 TRBV11-1 TRBD1 CASTPSVTGDYEQYF
16 TRBJ2-2 TRBV6-4 TRBD1 CASSAGTATNTGELFF
13 TRBJ2-3 TRBV5-4 - CASSLNRADTQYF
16 TRBJ2-1 TRBV4-3 - CASSQNQASADNEQFF
11 TRBJ2-1 TRBV11-2 - CASSPEGEQFF